This paragraph covers one T cell receptor (beta chain) sequence. As yet, its antigen is unknown. It was with a sample-barcoded 5' primer and a J-beta primer mix that a second PCR of roughly 6 to 11 cycles was run. Every cDNA molecule carried a tag from a template-switch adaptor bearing 12 random nucleotides. Via MiXCR, TCRdb re-called the 5' RACE reads, giving one row per CDR3 protein. The table shows hundreds of thousands of distinct CDR3 sequences, with around 45% occurring only once. This entry belongs to a study of blood T cells in healthy people across ages. Study-level points and caveats: Roughly linearly, TCR beta diversity per million T cells fell as age increased. A greater number of naive CD4+ cells and higher diversity distinguished long-lived donors from aged donors.

The CDR3 has 14 residues. Germline V gene lookup returns CDR1 SGHAT and CDR2 FQNNGV. Trimming stripped 3 bases from V and 1 base from J, with 8 bases between. Sequencing used blood. The clonotype originates from a woman aged 55-69 years in good health. The rearrangement links TRBV11-2 to TRBJ2-3; no definite D call. The CDR3 DNA sequence: TGTGCCAGCAGCTTGAGTCTCCGCACAGATACGCAGTATTTT. Protein: CASSLSLRTDTQYF.